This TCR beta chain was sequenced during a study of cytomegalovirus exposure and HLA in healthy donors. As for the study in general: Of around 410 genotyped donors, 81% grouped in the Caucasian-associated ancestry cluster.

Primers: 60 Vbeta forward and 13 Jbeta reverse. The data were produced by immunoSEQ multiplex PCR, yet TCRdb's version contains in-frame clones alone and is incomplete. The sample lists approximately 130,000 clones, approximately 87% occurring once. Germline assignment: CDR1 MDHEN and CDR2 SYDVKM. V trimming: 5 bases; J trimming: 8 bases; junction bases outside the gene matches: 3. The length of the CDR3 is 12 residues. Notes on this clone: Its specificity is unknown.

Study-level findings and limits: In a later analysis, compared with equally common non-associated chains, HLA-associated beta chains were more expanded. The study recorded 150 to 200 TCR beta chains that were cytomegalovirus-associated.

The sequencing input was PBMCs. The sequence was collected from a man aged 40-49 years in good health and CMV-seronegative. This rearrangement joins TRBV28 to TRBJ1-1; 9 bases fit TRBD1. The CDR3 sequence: CASSPGQGEAFF. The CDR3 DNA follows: TGTGCCAGCAGTCCGGGACAGGGAGAAGCTTTCTTT.